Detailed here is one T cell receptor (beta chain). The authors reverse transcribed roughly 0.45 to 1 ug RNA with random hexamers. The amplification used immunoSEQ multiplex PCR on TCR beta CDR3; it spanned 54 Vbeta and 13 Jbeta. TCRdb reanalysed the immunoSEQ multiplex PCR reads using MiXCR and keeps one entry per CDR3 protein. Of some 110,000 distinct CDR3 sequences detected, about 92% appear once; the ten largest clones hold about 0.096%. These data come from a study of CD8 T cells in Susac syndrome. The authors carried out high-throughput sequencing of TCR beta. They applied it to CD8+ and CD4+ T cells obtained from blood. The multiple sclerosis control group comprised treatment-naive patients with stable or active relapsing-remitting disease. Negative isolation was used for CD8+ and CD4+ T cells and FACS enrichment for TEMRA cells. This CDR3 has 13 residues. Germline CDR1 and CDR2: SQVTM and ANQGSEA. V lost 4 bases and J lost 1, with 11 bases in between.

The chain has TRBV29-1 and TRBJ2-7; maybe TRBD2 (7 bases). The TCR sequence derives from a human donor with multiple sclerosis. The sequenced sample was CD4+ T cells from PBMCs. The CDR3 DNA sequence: TGCAGCGTTGGAGAGGGGGGGTCCTACGAGCAGTACTTC. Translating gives CSVGEGGSYEQYF.